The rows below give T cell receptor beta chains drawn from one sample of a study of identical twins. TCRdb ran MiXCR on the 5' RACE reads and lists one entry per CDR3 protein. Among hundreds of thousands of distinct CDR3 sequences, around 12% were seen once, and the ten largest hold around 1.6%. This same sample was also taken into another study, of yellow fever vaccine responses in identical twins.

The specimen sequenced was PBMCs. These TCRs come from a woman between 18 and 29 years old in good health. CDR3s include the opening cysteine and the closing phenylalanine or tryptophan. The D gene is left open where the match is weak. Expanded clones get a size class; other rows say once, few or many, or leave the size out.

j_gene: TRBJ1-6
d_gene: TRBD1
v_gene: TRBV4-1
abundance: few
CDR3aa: CASSQVTGGRVSPLHF
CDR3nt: TGCGCCAGCAGCCAGGTCACAGGGGGTAGAGTTTCACCCCTCCACTTT

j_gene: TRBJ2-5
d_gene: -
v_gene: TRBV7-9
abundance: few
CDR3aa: CASSLALGTTGETQYF
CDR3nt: TGTGCCAGCAGCTTAGCCCTGGGGACCACAGGGGAGACCCAGTACTTC

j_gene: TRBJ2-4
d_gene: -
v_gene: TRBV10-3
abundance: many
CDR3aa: CAISDFSGTPKNIQYF
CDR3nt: TGTGCCATCAGTGATTTTTCCGGGACCCCCAAAAACATTCAGTACTTC

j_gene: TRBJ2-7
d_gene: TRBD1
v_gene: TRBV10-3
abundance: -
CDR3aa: CAISTGTGTYEQYF
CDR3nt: TGTGCCATCAGCACCGGGACAGGGACCTACGAGCAGTACTTC

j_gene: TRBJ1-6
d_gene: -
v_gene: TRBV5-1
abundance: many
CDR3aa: CASSLAGTVNSPLHF
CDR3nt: TGCGCCAGCAGCTTGGCCGGGACGGTAAATTCACCCCTCCACTTT

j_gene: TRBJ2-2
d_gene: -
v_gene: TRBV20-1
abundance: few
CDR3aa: CSAQRPTGELFF
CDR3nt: TGCAGTGCCCAGAGACCCACCGGGGAGCTGTTTTTT

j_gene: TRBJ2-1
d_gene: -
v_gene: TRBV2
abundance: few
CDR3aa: CASREGGDEQFF
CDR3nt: TGTGCCAGCAGGGAAGGGGGGGATGAGCAGTTCTTC

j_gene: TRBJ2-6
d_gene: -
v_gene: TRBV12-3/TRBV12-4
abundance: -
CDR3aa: CASSFAAGANVLTF
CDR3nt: TGTGCCAGCAGTTTTGCAGCTGGGGCCAACGTCCTGACTTTC

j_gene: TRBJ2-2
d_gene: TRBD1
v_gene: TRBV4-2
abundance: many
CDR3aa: CASSHLQGEWGTGELFF
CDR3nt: TGTGCCAGCAGCCACCTACAGGGGGAGTGGGGGACCGGGGAGCTGTTTTTT

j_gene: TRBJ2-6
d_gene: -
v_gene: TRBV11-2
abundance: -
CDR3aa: CASSPLASGANVLTF
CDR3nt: TGTGCCAGCAGCCCACTAGCTTCAGGGGCCAACGTCCTGACTTTC

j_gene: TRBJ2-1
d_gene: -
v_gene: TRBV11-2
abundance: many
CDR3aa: CASHSYNEQFF
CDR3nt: TGTGCCAGCCACTCCTACAATGAGCAGTTCTTC

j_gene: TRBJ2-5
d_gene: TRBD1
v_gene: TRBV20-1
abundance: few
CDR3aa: CSAPTGGSSQETQYF
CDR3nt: TGCAGTGCGCCCACAGGGGGGAGCTCCCAAGAGACCCAGTACTTC

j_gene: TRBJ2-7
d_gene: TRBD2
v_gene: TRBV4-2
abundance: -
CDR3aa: CASSQDSSGRVEQYF
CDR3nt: TGTGCCAGCAGCCAAGATTCTAGCGGGAGAGTCGAGCAGTACTTC

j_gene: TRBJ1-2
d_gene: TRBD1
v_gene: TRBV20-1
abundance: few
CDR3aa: CSAATQGLGYTF
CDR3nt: TGCAGTGCTGCGACACAGGGGTTAGGCTACACCTTC

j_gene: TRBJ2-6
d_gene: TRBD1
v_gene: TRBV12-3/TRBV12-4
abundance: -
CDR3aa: CASSTGGPGANVLTF
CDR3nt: TGTGCCAGCAGCACAGGGGGCCCTGGGGCCAACGTCCTGACTTTC

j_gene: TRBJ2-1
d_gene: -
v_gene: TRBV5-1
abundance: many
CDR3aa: CASSLRDSYNEQFF
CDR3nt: TGCGCCAGCAGCTTGAGGGATTCCTACAATGAGCAGTTCTTC

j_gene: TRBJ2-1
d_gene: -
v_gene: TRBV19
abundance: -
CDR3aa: CASKGDLALNEQFF
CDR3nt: TGTGCCAGTAAAGGGGACCTAGCTTTGAATGAGCAGTTCTTC

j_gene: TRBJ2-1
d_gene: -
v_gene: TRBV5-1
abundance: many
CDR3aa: CASSLGTLYNEQFF
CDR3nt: TGCGCCAGCAGCTTGGGGACACTTTACAATGAGCAGTTCTTC

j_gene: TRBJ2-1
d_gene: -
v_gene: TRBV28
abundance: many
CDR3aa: CASSFAVIHNEQFF
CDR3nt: TGTGCCAGCAGTTTCGCAGTGATTCACAATGAGCAGTTCTTC

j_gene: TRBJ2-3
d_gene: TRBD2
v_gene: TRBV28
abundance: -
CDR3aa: CASSSPSGASTDTQYF
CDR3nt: TGTGCCAGCAGTTCCCCTAGCGGGGCTAGCACAGATACGCAGTATTTT

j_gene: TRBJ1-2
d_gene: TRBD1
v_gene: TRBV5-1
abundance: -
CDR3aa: CASSLERAGTGPYGYTF
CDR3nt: TGCGCCAGCAGCTTGGAAAGGGCCGGGACAGGACCCTATGGCTACACCTTC

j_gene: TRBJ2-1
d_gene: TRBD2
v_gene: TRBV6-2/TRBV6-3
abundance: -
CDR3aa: CASSYHNIYRRGLAGGNEQFF
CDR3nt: TGTGCCAGCAGTTACCATAATATCTACAGGCGGGGGCTAGCGGGAGGCAATGAGCAGTTCTTC

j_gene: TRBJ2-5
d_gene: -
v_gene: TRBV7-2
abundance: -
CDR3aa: CASSFWVQETQYF
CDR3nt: TGTGCCAGCAGCTTTTGGGTCCAAGAGACCCAGTACTTC

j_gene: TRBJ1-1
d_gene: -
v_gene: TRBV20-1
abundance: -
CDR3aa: CSARGWAHTEAFF
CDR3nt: TGCAGTGCTAGAGGGTGGGCCCACACTGAAGCTTTCTTT